This T cell receptor (beta chain) originates from a study of long-term antiretroviral therapy in people with HIV. Per germline, CDR1 LNHDA and CDR2 SQIVND (reference sequence). Germline trimming cut 5 bases from V and 4 bases from J; bases unmatched to any gene: 6. This CDR3 contains 15 residues. Study-wide results and limits: Controls had broader CDR3 length ranges than HIV repertoires did.

Regarding this clone: What it recognizes is unknown.

Each donor had at least one pre-ART and at least two post-ART PBMC samples. They ran version v3.0 of the immunoSEQ assay at survey level. The sequencing target was roughly 35,000-55,000 T-cell genomes per sample. Sequencing used immunoSEQ multiplex PCR; TCRdb keeps in-frame clones, though not all of them. This table holds tens of thousands of clones, about four fifths found once. Sequences were derived from unsorted PBMCs, sampled 0.2 years after starting antiretroviral therapy. The rearrangement links TRBV19 to TRBJ1-5; 9 bases align to TRBD1. The clonotype originates from a woman in her 30s with HIV. DNA for the CDR3: TGTGCCAGTAGTGGAGGACAGGGGATGAATCAGCCCCAGCATTTT. This gives the protein CASSGGQGMNQPQHF.